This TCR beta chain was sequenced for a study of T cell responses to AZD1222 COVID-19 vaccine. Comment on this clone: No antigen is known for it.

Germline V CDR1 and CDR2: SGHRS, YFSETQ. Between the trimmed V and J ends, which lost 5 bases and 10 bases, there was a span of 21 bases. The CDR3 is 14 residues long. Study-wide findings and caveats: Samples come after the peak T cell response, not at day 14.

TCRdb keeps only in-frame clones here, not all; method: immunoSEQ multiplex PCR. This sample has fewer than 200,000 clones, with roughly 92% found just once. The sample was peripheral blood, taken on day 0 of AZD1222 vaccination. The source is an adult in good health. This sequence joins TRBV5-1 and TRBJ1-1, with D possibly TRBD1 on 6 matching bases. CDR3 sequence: CASRLDTGGVSAFF. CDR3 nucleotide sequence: TGCGCCAGCAGGCTAGACACGGGGGGCGTATCAGCTTTCTTT.